The present entry profiles one TCR beta chain with its context. In the original workflow: Reference gene primer amplification gave estimated nucleated cell counts. Sequenced by immunoSEQ multiplex PCR; TCRdb stores in-frame clones only, minus some. V, J and clone size are those of that table, while D and trimming were read from the DNA. The sample has fewer than 250,000 clones; less than 85% are singletons. Participant ages covered about 18 to 89 years across about two dozen US areas. The data derive from a study of blood T cell repertoires in COVID-19. Study context: The analysed material was cDNA or gDNA that came from T cells, B-cell-depleted T cells, or PBMCs.

Germline CDR1 is SGHRS and CDR2 is YFSETQ. This CDR3 is 15 amino acids long. V was shortened by 6 bases and J by 2 bases, with 15 bases between the two germline ends. This receptor was taken from a young woman who had recovered from COVID-19. The chain joins TRBV5-1 to TRBJ1-3; weak D call: TRBD1 (6 bases). Specimen: PBMCs or T cells enriched from blood (not recorded which). DNA for the CDR3: TGCGCCAGCACCCTGGTGGGGGCCGCTGGAAACACCATATATTTT. Its translation is CASTLVGAAGNTIYF.